One sample yielded the 14 T cell receptor beta chains listed below, sequenced in a study of T cell responses to AZD1222 COVID-19 vaccine. TCRdb's table, derived via immunoSEQ multiplex PCR, lists solely in-frame clones and lacks some. The repertoire consists of 90,000 to 150,000 clones, with about 85% occurring once and the leading ten covering roughly 2.7%. The sequences come from peripheral blood, collected 28 days after the second AZD1222 dose. These receptors originate from an adult who received the AZD1222 COVID-19 vaccine.

The V gene is TRBV4-3, the J gene TRBJ1-2; D gene ambiguous. Trimming took off 1 base at V and 5 bases at J, with 11 bases between the two ends. The CDR3 consists of 14 residues. Germline lookup yields CDR1 LGHNA and CDR2 YSLEER. Written as DNA, the CDR3 is TGCGCCAGCAGCCAAGGTGCCCCGTCTTATGGCTACACCTTC. This gives the protein CASSQGAPSYGYTF.

This chain uses TRBV27 with TRBJ1-3, with D possibly being TRBD1 (6 bases). Germline V CDR1 and CDR2: MNHEY, SMNVEV (reference sequence). V gave up 7 bases and J gave up 8 bases, with 15 bases separating them. The CDR3 covers 13 residues. CDR3 residues: CASTSGRGDTIYF. For the CDR3, the DNA is TGTGCCAGCACATCAGGGAGGGGGGACACCATATATTTT.

Comment on this clone: This sample also contains other DNA sequences that code for the same CDR3. The rearrangement links TRBV30 to TRBJ1-5; D uncertain. This CDR3 is 13 amino acids long. The germline V gene encodes CDR1 GTSNPN and CDR2 SVGIG (reference sequence). V lost 0 bases, J lost 4 bases, and 7 bases lay in between. Here the CDR3 reads CAWSVGGNQPQHF. The CDR3 DNA reads TGTGCCTGGAGTGTAGGCGGAAATCAGCCCCAGCATTTT.

This clone was seen once. This sequence joins TRBV7-6 and TRBJ1-1, with D possibly matching TRBD1 (6 bases). This CDR3 has 14 amino acids. The V end lost 2 bases, the J end lost 4 bases, and 11 bases lay between the germline ends. Per germline, CDR1 SGHVS and CDR2 FNYEAQ. The CDR3 DNA follows: TGTGCCAGCAGCTTATCTAACAGGGCCACTGAAGCTTTCTTT. Translating it yields CASSLSNRATEAFF.

J is TRBJ2-5 and V is TRBV15; D perhaps matches TRBD1 (6 bases). Trimming stripped 3 bases from V and 2 bases from J, with 10 bases between. The CDR3 consists of 14 residues. Germline lookup yields CDR1 LNHNV and CDR2 YYDKDF (reference sequence). CDR3 DNA: TGTGCCACCAGCAGGGGGGACACTCAAGAGACCCAGTACTTC. Translated: CATSRGDTQETQYF. Full variable domain (rest looked up from reference TRBV15 and TRBJ2-5): DAMVIQNPRYQVTQFGKPVTLSCSQTLNHNVMYWYQQKSSQAPKLLFHYYDKDFNNEADTPDNFQSRRPNTSFCFLDIRSPGLGDTAMYLCATSRGDTQETQYFGPGTRLLVL.

V gene TRBV28 combines with J gene TRBJ1-4; a weak D match, TRBD1 (5 bases). CDR1 and CDR2 (germline): MDHEN, SYDVKM. V was pared by 7 bases and J by 0 bases, with 12 bases between. CDR3 length: 15 amino acids. CDR3 residues: CASTRAGATNEKLFF. Here the CDR3 DNA reads TGTGCCAGCACCCGAGCGGGGGCAACTAATGAAAAACTGTTTTTT. Filled out from reference TRBV28 and TRBJ1-4, the complete variable domain reads DVKVTQSSRYLVKRTGEKVFLECVQDMDHENMFWYRQDPGLGLRLIYFSYDVKMKEKGDIPEGYSVSREKKERFSLILESASTNQTSMYLCASTRAGATNEKLFFGSGTQLSVL.

This clone appeared a single time. The CDR3 nucleotides read TGTGCCAGCAGCGTTAGCTACAGGGATTCACCCCTCCACTTT. Translated: CASSVSYRDSPLHF. The V and J genes are TRBV9 and TRBJ1-6; D possibly corresponds to TRBD1 (6 bases). The CDR3 loop spans 14 amino acids. The V gene lost 2 bases and the J gene lost 8 bases, with 11 bases spanning the gap. From germline, CDR1 is SGDLS and CDR2 YYNGEE.

CDR3 loop: CASSVIRGGTEAFF. In nucleotides, the CDR3 is TGTGCCAGCAGCGTAATCCGGGGAGGCACTGAAGCTTTCTTT. V is TRBV9 and J is TRBJ1-1; D is ambiguous. The germline V gene has CDR1 SGDLS and CDR2 YYNGEE. The CDR3 length is 14 residues. V lost 1 base to trimming and J lost 4 bases, with 11 bases between them.

This clone was counted a single time. CDR3 sequence (DNA): TGTGCCAGCAGTGAATATACTCTACAAGAGACCCAGTACTTC. This translates into CASSEYTLQETQYF. The genes are TRBV2 and TRBJ2-5; no definite D call. This CDR3 contains 14 residues. Per the germline V gene, CDR1 is SNHLY and CDR2 is FYNNEI. V lost 2 bases and J lost 2, with 9 bases in between.

This chain uses TRBV7-2 with TRBJ1-2, with unresolved D. The CDR3 has 14 residues. V dropped 5 bases and J dropped 4 bases, with 14 bases sitting between them. The germline gives CDR1 SGHTA, CDR2 FQGNSA. The CDR3, as DNA: TGTGCCAGCAGCCCCTCGCCGGAATTCTATGGCTACACCTTC. It encodes CASSPSPEFYGYTF.

The chain is built from TRBV27 and TRBJ1-5, with D possibly matching TRBD1 (5 bases). CDR3 size: 13 residues. V shed 4 bases and J shed 6 bases, with 10 bases lying between them. The germline V gene encodes CDR1 MNHEY and CDR2 SMNVEV (reference sequence). The CDR3 coding sequence is TGTGCCAGCAGTTGGGGGATGGGTCAGCCCCAGCATTTT. It yields the protein CASSWGMGQPQHF.

CDR3 in amino acids: CSVGTRDRGNYGYTF. The CDR3 coding sequence is TGCAGCGTTGGTACCCGGGACAGGGGTAACTATGGCTACACCTTC. The J gene is TRBJ1-2, the V gene TRBV29-1, with TRBD1 matching 10 bases. This CDR3 is built from 15 residues. V lost 4 bases and J lost 1; bases outside the gene matches: 6. Germline V gives CDR1 SQVTM, CDR2 ANQGSEA.

V usage is TRBV5-1 and J usage is TRBJ2-1, with 8 bases identical to TRBD2. V dropped 0 bases and J dropped 0; count of bases not matched to a gene: 2. The CDR3 is 16 residues long. CDR1 and CDR2 (germline): SGHRS, YFSETQ. CDR3 amino acids: CASSLGGTSSYNEQFF. In DNA, the CDR3 is TGCGCCAGCAGCTTGGGAGGGACTAGCTCCTACAATGAGCAGTTCTTC. The full variable domain, its missing parts supplied by reference TRBV5-1 and TRBJ2-1, is KAGVTQTPRYLIKTRGQQVTLSCSPISGHRSVSWYQQTPGQGLQFLFEYFSETQRNKGNFPGRFSGRQFSNSRSEMNVSTLELGDSALYLCASSLGGTSSYNEQFFGPGTRLTVL.

The chain couples TRBV4-3 to TRBJ1-1; maybe TRBD1 (5 bases). The germline V gene encodes CDR1 LGHNA and CDR2 YSLEER. CDR3 length equals 15 residues. V gave up 0 bases and J gave up 1 base, with 9 bases separating them. The CDR3 bases are TGCGCCAGCAGCCAAGAGGGGCAGACGAACACTGAAGCTTTCTTT. It specifies CASSQEGQTNTEAFF.